This T cell receptor beta chain was profiled in a study of cytomegalovirus exposure and HLA in healthy donors. Study summary: Early release data held approximately 81 million unique TCRs from HLA-typed donors. Broader study findings: TCR beta V- and J-gene trimming, according to a later analysis, was linked to a missense DCLRE1C variant.

With 60 Vbeta and 13 Jbeta primers, the PCR was carried out. Sequencing was performed with immunoSEQ multiplex PCR; in TCRdb, only in-frame clones are kept and a portion is missing. This table has more than 100,000 clones, about two thirds appearing once. As regards this clone: Its antigen is still unknown.

Germline lookup yields CDR1 SGHRS and CDR2 YFSETQ. This CDR3 has 16 amino acids. V was pared by 2 bases and J by 0 bases, with 6 bases of the junction left unmatched. The material sequenced was PBMCs. This sequence joins TRBV5-1 and TRBJ1-1; TRBD1 aligns across 8 bases. This sequence was found in a woman aged 40 to 55 in good health and CMV-seropositive. The CDR3 sequence: CASSFGTGSMNTEAFF. The DNA for the CDR3 is TGCGCCAGCAGCTTCGGGACAGGTAGCATGAACACTGAAGCTTTCTTT.